The 18 T cell receptor beta chains below were found in one sample sequenced in a study of shared clonotypes between healthy human individuals (dated by TCRdb to 2018 to 2021). Library construction relied on the immunoSEQ multiplex PCR assay. TCRdb mirrors the immuneACCESS table, restricted to in-frame sequences. Some clones are absent from its copies; in checked studies, under half trace to an unresolved V gene, and the reason for the others is unknown. For this sample the table gives some 2,000,000 clones, of which approximately 95% were detected only once. Around 0.13% of the sample rests with the top ten. The sample was naive CD4+ T cells sorted from blood. Explained via the paper, the cell subset or site label denotes: CD45RA+ positively selected. These receptors all stem from a man aged 18 to 29 in good health.

As for this clone: Other DNA sequences in the same sample also yield this CDR3. This chain links TRBV5-1 with TRBJ2-7; D may correspond to TRBD1 or TRBD2 (5 bases each). In germline, CDR1 is SGHRS, CDR2 YFSETQ. V lost 2 bases and J lost 2, with 8 bases in between. This CDR3 comprises 13 residues. The CDR3 DNA is TGCGCCAGCAGCTTTACGGGGCCCTACGAGCAGTACTTC. Its protein is CASSFTGPYEQYF.

The V and J genes are TRBV4-3 and TRBJ2-7; no clear D gene. Trimming cost V 0 bases and J 6 bases, with 15 bases left between them. Looked up from germline, CDR1 is LGHNA and CDR2 is YSLEER. This CDR3 spans 15 amino acids. Written as DNA, the CDR3 is TGCGCCAGCAGCCAAGATTACGGTCCGGTGGGCGAGCAGTACTTC. It is translated as CASSQDYGPVGEQYF.

The CDR3 nucleotides are TGTGCCAGCTCGCCTCAGCGGGGGGGAGAGACCCAGTACTTC. It specifies CASSPQRGGETQYF. The genes are TRBV18 and TRBJ2-5, with TRBD2 identical over 10 bases. J lost 4 bases, V lost 6 bases, and 5 bases had no gene match. CDR3 length: 14 residues. Germline CDR1 KGHSH, CDR2 LQKENI.

The chain recombines TRBV5-1 with TRBJ2-3, with no clear D. V was pared by 2 bases and J by 0 bases, with 7 bases between. The germline gives CDR1 SGHRS, CDR2 YFSETQ. The CDR3 covers 14 residues. CDR3 loop: CASSFLTSTDTQYF. The CDR3 nucleotides are TGCGCCAGCAGCTTTCTTACTAGCACAGATACGCAGTATTTT. Full variable domain (rest looked up from reference TRBV5-1 and TRBJ2-3): KAGVTQTPRYLIKTRGQQVTLSCSPISGHRSVSWYQQTPGQGLQFLFEYFSETQRNKGNFPGRFSGRQFSNSRSEMNVSTLELGDSALYLCASSFLTSTDTQYFGPGTRLTVL.

The chain recombines TRBV2 with TRBJ1-1, with 7 nucleotides matching TRBD1. V lost 8 bases and J lost 6; bases outside the gene matches: 12. From germline, CDR1 is SNHLY and CDR2 FYNNEI. CDR3 length: 14 amino acids. The CDR3 is CASEIEKGQPEAFF. CDR3 sequence (DNA): TGTGCCAGCGAGATTGAAAAGGGACAGCCTGAAGCTTTCTTT.

The genes are TRBV5-4 and TRBJ2-5, with TRBD2 matching 13 bases. The CDR3 has 15 amino acids. Germline loops: CDR1 SGHNT, CDR2 YYREEE (reference sequence). V lost 4 bases to trimming and J lost 5 bases; unmatched junction nucleotides: 5. The CDR3, as DNA: TGTGCCAGCAGCCCAGGGACTAGCGGGGATGAGACCCAGTACTTC. This encodes CASSPGTSGDETQYF.

The genes are TRBV9 and TRBJ1-4; D ambiguous. This CDR3 comprises 16 residues. V was shortened by 0 bases and J by 0 bases, with 9 bases between the two germline ends. Per the germline V gene, CDR1 is SGDLS and CDR2 is YYNGEE. CDR3 bases: TGTGCCAGCAGCGTAGGCCTCGTTGCAACTAATGAAAAACTGTTTTTT. Translating it yields CASSVGLVATNEKLFF.

Concerning this clone itself: Other DNA variants within this sample encode the same CDR3. J is TRBJ2-7 and V is TRBV28, with TRBD1 matching 8 bases. This CDR3 contains 13 residues. Germline V lookup: CDR1 MDHEN, CDR2 SYDVKM. Unmatched junction bases numbered 4, after V lost 6 bases and J lost 3 bases. CDR3 bases: TGTGCCAGCAGAGGACAGGGAGGCTACGAGCAGTACTTC. Amino acid sequence: CASRGQGGYEQYF.

The rearrangement uses TRBV15 and TRBJ2-7; 8 bases line up with TRBD1. The CDR3 extends over 15 amino acids. Germline values: CDR1 LNHNV, CDR2 YYDKDF (reference sequence). The J segment lost 1 base and the V segment lost 1 base, leaving 3 bases of the junction unmatched. In nucleotides, the CDR3 is TGTGCCACCAGCAGAGTACAGGGGGTTTCCTACGAGCAGTACTTC. Amino acid sequence: CATSRVQGVSYEQYF.

This chain links TRBV2 with TRBJ1-6, with 9 bases that match TRBD1. Germline loops: CDR1 SNHLY, CDR2 FYNNEI. V gave up 7 bases and J gave up 5 bases; unmatched junction bases: 3. The CDR3 sequence is 14 residues long. CDR3 nucleotide sequence: TGTGCCAGCAAACGGACAGGGGATAATTCACCCCTCCACTTT. Residues: CASKRTGDNSPLHF. Using reference TRBV2 and TRBJ1-6 for the parts outside the CDR3, the full variable domain is EPEVTQTPSHQVTQMGQEVILRCVPISNHLYFYWYRQILGQKVEFLVSFYNNEISEKSEIFDDQFSVERPDGSNFTLKIRSTKLEDSAMYFCASKRTGDNSPLHFGNGTRLTVT.

This clone was seen just once. This sample includes further DNA sequences coding for the same CDR3. The CDR3 region has the DNA TGTGCCTGGAGCGTAGGGGGAAGTAACTATGGCTACACCTTC. Translated, it gives CAWSVGGSNYGYTF. This chain uses TRBV30 with TRBJ1-2; D is possibly TRBD1 (6 bases). The V end lost 3 bases, the J end lost 1 base, and 12 bases lay between the germline ends. Germline V lookup: CDR1 GTSNPN, CDR2 SVGIG (reference sequence). This CDR3 is 14 amino acids long.

The rearrangement uses TRBV6-5 and TRBJ2-3, with a tentative D call TRBD1 (5 bases). CDR3 size: 11 residues. Germline V gene data show CDR1 as MNHEY and CDR2 as SVGAGI. V lost 10 bases and J lost 4, with 9 bases in between. CDR3 loop: CATIRADTQYF. The CDR3 coding sequence is TGTGCCACCATCAGGGCAGATACGCAGTATTTT.

This chain uses TRBV6-6 with TRBJ1-2; tentatively, D is TRBD1 (5 bases). Germline values: CDR1 MNHNY, CDR2 SVGAGI (reference sequence). The CDR3 totals 15 residues. Trimming took off 2 bases at V and 7 bases at J, with 17 bases between the two ends. The CDR3 DNA is TGTGCCAGCAGTTACCAGGGCAGGGCGGAGTCTGGCTACACCTTC. Amino acid sequence: CASSYQGRAESGYTF.

The rearrangement uses TRBV21-1 and TRBJ2-7; TRBD1, as called in the table, went unchecked against the DNA. TRBV21-1 is deemed a pseudogene. The CDR3 runs to 15 residues. The CDR3 reads CASSPRDRRLYEQYF. The CDR3 region has the DNA TGTGCCAGCAGCCCAAGGGACAGGAGGCTCTACGAGCAGTACTTC.

The chain has TRBV7-9 and TRBJ1-2; the D is unclear. Trimming took 5 bases from V and 8 from J, leaving 21 bases between them. The CDR3 covers 15 residues. In germline, CDR1 is SEHNR, CDR2 FQNEAQ (reference sequence). This CDR3 reads CASSPSGRIWYGYTF. The CDR3 nucleotides read TGTGCCAGCAGCCCCTCCGGAAGGATATGGTACGGCTACACCTTC.

V usage is TRBV7-3 and J usage is TRBJ2-7; the D is unclear. The CDR3 is 15 amino acids. CDR1 and CDR2 (germline): SGHTA, FQGTGA. V gave up 5 bases and J gave up 2 bases, with 16 bases separating them. CDR3 in amino acids: CASSPGVATPYEQYF. DNA of the CDR3: TGTGCCAGCAGCCCTGGGGTAGCTACTCCCTACGAGCAGTACTTC. Based on the CDR3 plus reference TRBV7-3 and TRBJ2-7, the full variable domain is GAGVSQTPSNKVTEKGKYVELRCDPISGHTALYWYRQSLGQGPEFLIYFQGTGAADDSGLPNDRFFAVRPEGSVSTLKIQRTERGDSAVYLCASSPGVATPYEQYFGPGTRLTVT.

The genes are TRBV19 and TRBJ2-2; 8 bases match TRBD1. V shed 7 bases, J shed 6 bases, and the junction held 4 bases outside the gene matches. The CDR3 loop spans 13 amino acids. CDR1 is LNHDA, CDR2 SQIVND, per germline (reference sequence). CDR3 coding DNA: TGTGCCAGTACCAGGGGGCTCGCCGGGGAGCTGTTTTTT. Translating gives CASTRGLAGELFF.

The chain uses TRBV4-1 and TRBJ1-3; D ambiguous. This CDR3 has 16 amino acids. V was clipped by 1 base and J by 2 bases, with 12 bases between them. The germline gives CDR1 MGHRA, CDR2 YSYEKL. The CDR3 loop is CASSQAGKSAGNTIYF. In DNA, the CDR3 is TGCGCCAGCAGCCAAGCGGGGAAGAGCGCTGGAAACACCATATATTTT.